This T cell receptor (beta chain) was documented in a study of graft-versus-host responses after intestinal transplantation. Study-wide points: Allograft graft-versus-host to host-versus-graft clonal ratios ran high in patients with graft-donor T cell macrochimerism.

About this clone itself: What it recognizes is unknown.

Produced via immunoSEQ multiplex PCR; TCRdb's table is partial and in-frame only. The sample comprises under 4,000 clones, 75% to 85% of which are singletons, and over 5% rests with the top ten. Intraepithelial and lamina propria lymphocytes were isolated from graft specimens. The TCR was taken from a human patient who received an intestinal transplant, so some T cells may come from the graft donor. The sequencing used ileum tissue, collected approximately 17 and 21 days after intestinal transplantation.

The CDR3 region has the DNA TGTGCCAGCAGCCAAGTATTTAAGGGTAGCAGGGTTGGAAACACCATATATTTT. Its protein product is CASSQVFKGSRVGNTIYF. The chain joins TRBV4-2 to TRBJ1-3; possibly TRBD1 for D (5 bases). Germline V gives CDR1 LGHNA, CDR2 YNFKEQ. V lost 1 base, J lost 3 bases, and 19 bases lay in between. The length of the CDR3 is 18 residues.